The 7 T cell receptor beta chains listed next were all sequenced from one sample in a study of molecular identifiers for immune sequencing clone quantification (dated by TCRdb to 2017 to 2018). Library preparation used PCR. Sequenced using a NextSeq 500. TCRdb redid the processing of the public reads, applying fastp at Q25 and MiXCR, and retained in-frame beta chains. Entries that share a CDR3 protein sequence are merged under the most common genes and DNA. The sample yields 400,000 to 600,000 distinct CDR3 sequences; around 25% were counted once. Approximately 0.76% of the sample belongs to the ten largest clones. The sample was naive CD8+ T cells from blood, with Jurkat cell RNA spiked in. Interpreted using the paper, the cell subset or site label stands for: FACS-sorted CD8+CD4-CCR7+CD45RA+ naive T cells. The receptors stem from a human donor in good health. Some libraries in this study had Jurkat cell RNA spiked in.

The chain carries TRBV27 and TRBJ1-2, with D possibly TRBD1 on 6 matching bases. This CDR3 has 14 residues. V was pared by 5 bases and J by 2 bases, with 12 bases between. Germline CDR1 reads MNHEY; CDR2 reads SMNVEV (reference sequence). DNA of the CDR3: TGTGCCAGCAGTCCCACAGGGACGAACTATGGCTACACCTTC. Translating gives CASSPTGTNYGYTF.

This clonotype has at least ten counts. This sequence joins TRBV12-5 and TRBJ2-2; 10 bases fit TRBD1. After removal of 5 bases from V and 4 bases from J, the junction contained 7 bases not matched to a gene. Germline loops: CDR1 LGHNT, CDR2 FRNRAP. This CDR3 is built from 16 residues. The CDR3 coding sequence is TGTGCTAGTGGTCCGCCGGGACAGGGGTTCACCGGGGAGCTGTTTTTT. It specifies CASGPPGQGFTGELFF. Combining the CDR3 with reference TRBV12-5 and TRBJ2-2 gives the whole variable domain DARVTQTPRHKVTEMGQEVTMRCQPILGHNTVFWYRQTMMQGLELLAYFRNRAPLDDSGMPKDRFSAEMPDATLATLKIQPSEPRDSAVYFCASGPPGQGFTGELFFGEGSRLTVL.

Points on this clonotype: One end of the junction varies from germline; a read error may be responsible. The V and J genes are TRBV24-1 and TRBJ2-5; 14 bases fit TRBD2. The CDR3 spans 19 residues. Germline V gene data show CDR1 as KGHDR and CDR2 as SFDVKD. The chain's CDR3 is CATSDTGTSGSRYQETPYF. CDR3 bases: TGTGCCACCAGTGATACCGGGACTAGCGGGAGTCGGTACCAAGAGACCCCGTACTTC.

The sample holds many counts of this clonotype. The CDR3 DNA reads as TGTGCCAGCAGCTTAGGAGTAGCGGGGAGCTCCTACAATGAGCAGTTCTTC. Translation gives CASSLGVAGSSYNEQFF. The chain recombines TRBV7-2 with TRBJ2-1; 8 nucleotides align to TRBD2. From germline, CDR1 is SGHTA and CDR2 FQGNSA. The CDR3 is 17 amino acids. After removal of 1 base from V and 0 bases from J, the junction contained 5 bases not matched to a gene.

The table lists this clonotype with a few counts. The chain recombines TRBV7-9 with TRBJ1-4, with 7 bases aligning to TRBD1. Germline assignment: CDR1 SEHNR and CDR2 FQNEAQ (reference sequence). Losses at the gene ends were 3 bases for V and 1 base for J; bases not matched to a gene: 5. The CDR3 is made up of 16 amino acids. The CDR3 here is CASSFGQVVTNEKLFF. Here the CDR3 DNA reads TGTGCCAGCAGCTTCGGACAGGTTGTAACTAATGAAAAACTGTTTTTT.

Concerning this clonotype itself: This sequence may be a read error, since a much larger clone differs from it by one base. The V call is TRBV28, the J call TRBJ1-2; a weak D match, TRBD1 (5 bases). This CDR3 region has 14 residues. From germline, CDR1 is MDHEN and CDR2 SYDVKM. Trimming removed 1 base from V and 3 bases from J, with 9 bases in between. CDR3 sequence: CASSLSCRDYGYTF. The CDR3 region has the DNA TGTGCCAGCAGTTTATCCTGCAGGGACTATGGCTACACCTTC.

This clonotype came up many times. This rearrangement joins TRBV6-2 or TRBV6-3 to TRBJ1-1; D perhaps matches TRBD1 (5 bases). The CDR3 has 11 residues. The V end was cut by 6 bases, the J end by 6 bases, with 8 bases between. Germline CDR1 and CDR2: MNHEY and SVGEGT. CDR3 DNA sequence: TGTGCCAGCAGCAGGGTGGCTGAAGCTTTCTTT. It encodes CASSRVAEAFF.